Listed below are T cell receptor beta chains from one sample, sequenced in a study of blood T cell repertoires in COVID-19. The table came from immunoSEQ multiplex PCR; TCRdb's copy has only in-frame clones and leaves some out. Of 100,000 to 150,000 clones in the sample, approximately 81% are singletons; the top ten hold about 6%. Material: peripheral blood. Every receptor here comes from a man at least 80 years old with COVID-19, enrolled during active disease. Both conserved end residues are trimmed from each CDR3. A D gene is named only where the DNA matches it firmly.

TRBD1	TRBV11-3	TRBJ1-2	ASSFEGARGYT
NA	TRBV2	TRBJ1-1	ASRPDMNTEAF
NA	TRBV28	TRBJ1-1	ASSSKYRNAEAF
NA	TRBV6-5	TRBJ1-1	ASSNSRNTEAF
NA	TRBV20-1	TRBJ2-1	SASWGLADYNEQF
NA	TRBV28	TRBJ1-2	ASSFPGEGDYGYT
TRBD2	TRBV4-3	TRBJ2-2	ASSQGLAGDTGELF
NA	TRBV29-1	TRBJ2-3	SVRDTSVADTQY
NA	TRBV6-2/TRBV6-3	TRBJ2-1	ASSSPLVNNEQF
TRBD1	TRBV7-3	TRBJ1-2	ASSLTGTGSRGYT
NA	TRBV1	TRBJ2-5	TSSPQGVYRETQY
TRBD1	TRBV9	TRBJ2-2	ASSEHRGPGELF
TRBD2	TRBV29-1	TRBJ2-5	SVVATSGSGVGETQY
NA	TRBV27	TRBJ2-2	ASSHRETGELF
NA	TRBV28	TRBJ1-5	ASSLSAGWRRNQPQH
TRBD1	TRBV28	TRBJ2-7	ASSLSLWTGGAGQY
TRBD1	TRBV19	TRBJ1-4	ASSIPPTGGMF
TRBD1	TRBV18	TRBJ1-6	ASSPQNPGTGVSPLH
NA	TRBV5-6	TRBJ2-1	ASSTRNEQF
TRBD2	TRBV4-1	TRBJ2-3	ASSMAGDTDTQY
TRBD2	TRBV25-1	TRBJ2-1	ASSRKLAGGPYNEQF
NA	TRBV10-3	TRBJ2-7	AISETPGAGYEQY
TRBD1	TRBV9	TRBJ2-7	ASSPAGTGYYEQY
TRBD2	TRBV3-1/TRBV3-2	TRBJ2-3	ASSPNIAGFTDTQY
NA	TRBV3-1/TRBV3-2	TRBJ2-7	ASSQAGVREQY
NA	TRBV28	TRBJ1-4	ASSNAVTNEKLF
NA	TRBV5-4	TRBJ2-5	ASSPKTSSQETQY
TRBD1	TRBV5-1	TRBJ2-2	ASSTDRATGELF
TRBD2	TRBV9	TRBJ2-7	ASSAGLAVSYEQY
NA	TRBV6-5	TRBJ1-6	ASSFTPDTNSPLH
NA	TRBV21-1	TRBJ2-7	ASFRGSSSSYEQY
NA	TRBV5-1	TRBJ2-7	ASSGDNSYEQY
NA	TRBV28	TRBJ1-2	ASSPPASGYGYT
TRBD2	TRBV4-1	TRBJ2-3	ASSQGTGGPSDTQY
NA	TRBV7-2	TRBJ1-5	ASSLAGYQPQH
TRBD1	TRBV27	TRBJ2-7	ASKLRQGFTYEQY
TRBD2	TRBV3-1/TRBV3-2	TRBJ2-5	ASSQAGVLQETQY
NA	TRBV2	TRBJ2-4	ASSGGGGNIQY
NA	TRBV30	TRBJ1-5	AWSGLGPSQPQH
NA	TRBV15	TRBJ2-1	ATSAIGLNNEQF
NA	TRBV4-3	TRBJ2-1	ASSQDGREADSYNEQF
NA	TRBV7-9	TRBJ2-2	ASSATGFGELF
TRBD1	TRBV24-1	TRBJ2-5	ATSDSGQGWATQY
NA	TRBV30	TRBJ1-4	AWSPRGEKLF
NA	TRBV18	TRBJ2-3	ASSPPATDTQY
TRBD2	TRBV5-4	TRBJ2-3	ASSLRDYSTDTQY
NA	TRBV15	TRBJ1-1	ATSRPEQGPKNTEAF
TRBD2	TRBV7-8	TRBJ2-3	ASSFASGLPPTDTQY
NA	TRBV11-2	TRBJ2-3	ASSLWLDTQY
NA	TRBV7-2	TRBJ2-3	ASSLDRDFLAFADTQY
NA	TRBV6-2/TRBV6-3	TRBJ2-5	ASSYYSPGETQY
NA	TRBV4-1	TRBJ1-2	ASSQVQGRANYGYT
NA	TRBV5-1	TRBJ2-5	ASREPGLQAQY
TRBD2	TRBV19	TRBJ2-1	ASSIFSGGYNEQF
NA	TRBV10-1	TRBJ2-2	ASSDRIVSGELF